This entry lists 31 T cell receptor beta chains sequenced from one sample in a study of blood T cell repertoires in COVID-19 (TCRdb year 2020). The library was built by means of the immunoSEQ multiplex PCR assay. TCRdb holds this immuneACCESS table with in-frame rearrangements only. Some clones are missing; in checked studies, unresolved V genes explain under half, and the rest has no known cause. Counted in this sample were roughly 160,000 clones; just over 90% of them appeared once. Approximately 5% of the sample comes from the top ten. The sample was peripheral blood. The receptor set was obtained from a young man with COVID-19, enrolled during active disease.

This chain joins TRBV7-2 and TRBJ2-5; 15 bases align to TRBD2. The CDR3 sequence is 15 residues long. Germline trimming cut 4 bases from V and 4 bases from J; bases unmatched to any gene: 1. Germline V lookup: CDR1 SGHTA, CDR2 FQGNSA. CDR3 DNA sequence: TGTGCCAGCAGCTCGGGACTAGCGGGGGGAGAGACCCAGTACTTC. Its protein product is CASSSGLAGGETQYF. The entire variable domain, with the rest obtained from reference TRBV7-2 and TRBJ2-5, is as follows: GAGVSQSPSNKVTEKGKDVELRCDPISGHTALYWYRQSLGQGLEFLIYFQGNSAPDKSGLPSDRFSAERTGGSVSTLTIQRTQQEDSAVYLCASSSGLAGGETQYFGPGTRLLVL.

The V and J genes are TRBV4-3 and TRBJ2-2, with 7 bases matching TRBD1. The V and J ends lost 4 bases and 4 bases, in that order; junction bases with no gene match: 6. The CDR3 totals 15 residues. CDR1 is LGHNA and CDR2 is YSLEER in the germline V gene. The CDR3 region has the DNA TGCGCCAGCAGCCCAGTGACAGGGAGCACCGGGGAGCTGTTTTTT. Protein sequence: CASSPVTGSTGELFF.

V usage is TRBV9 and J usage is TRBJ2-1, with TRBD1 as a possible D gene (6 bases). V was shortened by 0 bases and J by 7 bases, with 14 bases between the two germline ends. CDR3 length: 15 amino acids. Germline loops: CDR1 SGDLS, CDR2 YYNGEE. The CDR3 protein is CASSVGSGGLNEQFF. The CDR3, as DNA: TGTGCCAGCAGCGTAGGGAGTGGGGGCTTGAATGAGCAGTTCTTC.

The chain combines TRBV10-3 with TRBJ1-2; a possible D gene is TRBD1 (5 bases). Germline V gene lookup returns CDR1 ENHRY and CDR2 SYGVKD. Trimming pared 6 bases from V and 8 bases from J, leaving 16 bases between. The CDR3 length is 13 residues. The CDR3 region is CAIRAGRLEGYTF. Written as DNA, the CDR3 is TGTGCCATCAGAGCAGGGAGGCTGGAAGGCTACACCTTC.

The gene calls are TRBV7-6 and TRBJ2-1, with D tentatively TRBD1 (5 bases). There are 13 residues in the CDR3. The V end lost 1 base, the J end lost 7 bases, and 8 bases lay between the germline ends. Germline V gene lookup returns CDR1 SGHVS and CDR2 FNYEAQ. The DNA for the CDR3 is TGTGCCAGCAGCTTAGTCGACAGAAATGAGCAGTTCTTC. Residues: CASSLVDRNEQFF.

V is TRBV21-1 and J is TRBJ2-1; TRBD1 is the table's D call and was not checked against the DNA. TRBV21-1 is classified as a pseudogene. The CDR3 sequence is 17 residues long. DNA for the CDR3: TGTGCCAGCAGCCCGCCGGGACAGGGGGTTACCTACAATGAGCAGTTCTTC. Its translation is CASSPPGQGVTYNEQFF.

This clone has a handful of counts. CDR3 loop: CASSGTSGATGELFF. CDR3 DNA: TGTGCCAGCAGCGGGACTAGCGGAGCTACCGGGGAGCTGTTTTTT. The chain couples TRBV9 to TRBJ2-2; 10 positions match TRBD2. This CDR3 region has 15 residues. Trimming cost V 3 bases and J 5 bases; bases outside gene matches: 4. Per germline, CDR1 SGDLS and CDR2 YYNGEE.

The CDR3 spells CAWGGTAYGYTF. The CDR3 nucleotides read TGTGCCTGGGGGGGGACTGCCTATGGCTACACCTTC. The chain is built from TRBV30 and TRBJ1-2, with a possible D match to TRBD1 (5 bases). The CDR3 extends over 12 amino acids. Germline-derived CDR1 and CDR2 are GTSNPN and SVGIG (reference sequence). V lost 5 bases and J lost 4, with 11 bases in between.

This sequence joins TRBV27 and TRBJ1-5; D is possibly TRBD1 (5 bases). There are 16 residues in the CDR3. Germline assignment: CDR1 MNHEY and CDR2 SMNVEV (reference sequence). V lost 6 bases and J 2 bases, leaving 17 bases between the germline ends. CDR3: CASSPFVAGRNQPQHF. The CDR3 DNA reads TGTGCCAGCAGCCCTTTCGTGGCGGGGCGCAATCAGCCCCAGCATTTT.

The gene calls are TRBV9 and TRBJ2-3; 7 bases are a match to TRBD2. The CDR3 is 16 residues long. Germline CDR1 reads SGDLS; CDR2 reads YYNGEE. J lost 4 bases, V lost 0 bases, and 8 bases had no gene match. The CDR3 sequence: CASSVGGGPPPDTQYF. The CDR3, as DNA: TGTGCCAGCAGCGTAGGGGGAGGGCCCCCCCCAGATACGCAGTATTTT.

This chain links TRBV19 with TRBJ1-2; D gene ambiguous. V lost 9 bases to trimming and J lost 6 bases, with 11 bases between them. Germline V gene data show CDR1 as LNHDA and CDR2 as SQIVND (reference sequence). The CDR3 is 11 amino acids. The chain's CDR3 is CASPRRDGYTF. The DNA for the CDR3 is TGTGCCAGCCCCAGGAGGGATGGCTACACCTTC.

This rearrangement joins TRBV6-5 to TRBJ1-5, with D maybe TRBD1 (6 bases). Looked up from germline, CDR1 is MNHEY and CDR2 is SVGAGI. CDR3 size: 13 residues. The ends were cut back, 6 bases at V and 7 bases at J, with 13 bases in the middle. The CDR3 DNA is TGTGCCAGCAGACCCCACAGGGAACAGCCCCAGCATTTT. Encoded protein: CASRPHREQPQHF.

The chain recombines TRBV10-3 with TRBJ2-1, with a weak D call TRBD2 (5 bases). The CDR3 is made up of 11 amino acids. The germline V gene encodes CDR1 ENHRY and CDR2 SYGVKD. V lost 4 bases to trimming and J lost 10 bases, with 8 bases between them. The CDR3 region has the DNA TGTGCCATCAGTGCGGGGATGGAGCAGTTCTTC. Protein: CAISAGMEQFF.

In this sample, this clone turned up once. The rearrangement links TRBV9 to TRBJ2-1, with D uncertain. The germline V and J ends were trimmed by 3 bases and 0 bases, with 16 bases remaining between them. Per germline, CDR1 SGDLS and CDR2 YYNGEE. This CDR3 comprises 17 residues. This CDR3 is CASSGRELRSSYNEQFF. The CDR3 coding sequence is TGTGCCAGCAGCGGCCGTGAGTTGCGTAGCTCCTACAATGAGCAGTTCTTC.

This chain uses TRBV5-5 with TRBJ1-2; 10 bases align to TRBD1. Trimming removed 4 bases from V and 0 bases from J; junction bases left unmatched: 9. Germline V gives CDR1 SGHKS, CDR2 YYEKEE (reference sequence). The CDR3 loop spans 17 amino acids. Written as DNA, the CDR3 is TGTGCCAGCAGCCCGGTCGTAGGACAGGGGGCTAACTATGGCTACACCTTC. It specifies CASSPVVGQGANYGYTF.

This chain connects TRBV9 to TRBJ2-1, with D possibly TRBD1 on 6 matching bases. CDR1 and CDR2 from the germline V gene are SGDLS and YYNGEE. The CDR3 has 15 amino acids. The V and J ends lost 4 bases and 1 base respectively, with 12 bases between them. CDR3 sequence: CASSLGTRSYNEQFF. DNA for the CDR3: TGTGCCAGCAGCTTAGGGACACGATCCTACAATGAGCAGTTCTTC.

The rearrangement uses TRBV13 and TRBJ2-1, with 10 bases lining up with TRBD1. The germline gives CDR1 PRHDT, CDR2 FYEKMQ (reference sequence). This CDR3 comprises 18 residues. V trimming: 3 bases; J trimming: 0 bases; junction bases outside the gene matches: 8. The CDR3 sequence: CASSFGTGDVSSYNEQFF. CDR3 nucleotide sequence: TGTGCCAGCAGCTTCGGGACAGGGGATGTCAGCTCCTACAATGAGCAGTTCTTC.

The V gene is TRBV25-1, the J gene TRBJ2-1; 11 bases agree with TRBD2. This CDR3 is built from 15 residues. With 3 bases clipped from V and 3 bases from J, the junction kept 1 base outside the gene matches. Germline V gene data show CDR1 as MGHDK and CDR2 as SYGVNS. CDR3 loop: CASSEGLADYNEQFF. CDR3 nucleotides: TGTGCCAGCAGTGAGGGACTAGCGGACTACAATGAGCAGTTCTTC.

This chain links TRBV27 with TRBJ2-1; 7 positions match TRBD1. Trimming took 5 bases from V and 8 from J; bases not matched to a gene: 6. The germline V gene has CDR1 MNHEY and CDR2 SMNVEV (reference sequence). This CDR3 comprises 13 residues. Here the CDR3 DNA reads TGTGCCAGCAGTCGACAGGGTGGGGATGAGCAGTTCTTC. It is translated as CASSRQGGDEQFF.

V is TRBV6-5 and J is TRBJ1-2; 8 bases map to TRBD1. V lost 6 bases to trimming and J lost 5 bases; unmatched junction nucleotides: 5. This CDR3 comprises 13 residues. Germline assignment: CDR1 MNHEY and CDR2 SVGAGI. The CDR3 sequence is CASSGQGLYGYTF. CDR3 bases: TGTGCCAGCAGCGGACAGGGATTATATGGCTACACCTTC.

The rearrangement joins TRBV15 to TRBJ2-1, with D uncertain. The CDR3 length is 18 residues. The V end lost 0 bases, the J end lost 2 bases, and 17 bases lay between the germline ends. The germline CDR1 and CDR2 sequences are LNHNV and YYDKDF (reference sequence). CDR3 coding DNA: TGTGCCACCAGCAGAGACCCTCAAACAGTGACAACCTACAATGAGCAGTTCTTC. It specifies CATSRDPQTVTTYNEQFF.

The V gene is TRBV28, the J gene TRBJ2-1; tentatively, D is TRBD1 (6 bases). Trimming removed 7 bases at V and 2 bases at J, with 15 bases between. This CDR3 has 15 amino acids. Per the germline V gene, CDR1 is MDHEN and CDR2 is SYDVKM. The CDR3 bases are TGTGCCAGCATTTCCTGGGGACAACCCTACAATGAGCAGTTCTTC. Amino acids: CASISWGQPYNEQFF.

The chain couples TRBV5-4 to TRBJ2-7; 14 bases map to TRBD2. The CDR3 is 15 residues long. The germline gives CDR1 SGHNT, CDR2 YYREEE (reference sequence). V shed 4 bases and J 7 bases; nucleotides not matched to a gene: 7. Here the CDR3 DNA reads TGTGCCAGCAGCCGACTAGCGGGAGGGCCGGGGGAGCAGTACTTC. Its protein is CASSRLAGGPGEQYF.

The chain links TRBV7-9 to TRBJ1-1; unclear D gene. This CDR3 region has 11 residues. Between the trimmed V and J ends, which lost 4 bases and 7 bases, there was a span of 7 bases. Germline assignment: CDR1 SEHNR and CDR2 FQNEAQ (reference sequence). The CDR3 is CASSSGSEAFF. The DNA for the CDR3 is TGTGCCAGCAGCTCAGGTAGTGAAGCTTTCTTT.

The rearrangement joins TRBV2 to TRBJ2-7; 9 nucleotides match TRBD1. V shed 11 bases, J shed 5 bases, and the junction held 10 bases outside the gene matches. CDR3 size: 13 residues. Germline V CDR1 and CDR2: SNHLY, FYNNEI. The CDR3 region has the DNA TGTGCCGGGTCTCGGGACAGGGCTAACGAGCAGTACTTC. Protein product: CAGSRDRANEQYF.

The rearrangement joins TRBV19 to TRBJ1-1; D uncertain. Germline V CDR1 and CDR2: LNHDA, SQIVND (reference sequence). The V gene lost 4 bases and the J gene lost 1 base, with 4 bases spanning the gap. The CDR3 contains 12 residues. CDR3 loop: CASSTRNTEAFF. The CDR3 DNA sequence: TGTGCCAGTAGTACCCGGAACACTGAAGCTTTCTTT.

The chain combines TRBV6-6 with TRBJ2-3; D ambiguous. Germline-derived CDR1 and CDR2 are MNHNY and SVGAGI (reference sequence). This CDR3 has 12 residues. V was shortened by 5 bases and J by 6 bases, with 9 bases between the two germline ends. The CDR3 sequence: CASSPLQDTQYF. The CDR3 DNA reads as TGTGCCAGCAGTCCCCTCCAGGATACGCAGTATTTT.

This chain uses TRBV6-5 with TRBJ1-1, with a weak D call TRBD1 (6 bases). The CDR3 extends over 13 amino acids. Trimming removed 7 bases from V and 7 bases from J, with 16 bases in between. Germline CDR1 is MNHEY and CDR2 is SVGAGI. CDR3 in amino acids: CASTRARGFEAFF. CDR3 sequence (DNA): TGTGCCAGCACAAGAGCCAGGGGATTTGAAGCTTTCTTT.

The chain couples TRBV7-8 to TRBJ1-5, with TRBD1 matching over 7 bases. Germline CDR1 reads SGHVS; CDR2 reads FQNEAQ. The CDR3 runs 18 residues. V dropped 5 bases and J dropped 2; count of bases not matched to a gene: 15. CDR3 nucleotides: TGTGCCAGCAGCCCCTATAGACAGGGTATACGGGGCAATCAGCCCCAGCATTTT. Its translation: CASSPYRQGIRGNQPQHF.

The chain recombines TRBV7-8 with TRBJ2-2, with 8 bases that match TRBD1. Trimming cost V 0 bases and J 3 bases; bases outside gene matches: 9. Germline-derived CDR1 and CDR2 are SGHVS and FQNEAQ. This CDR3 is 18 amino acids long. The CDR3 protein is CASSLATRTGLYTGELFF. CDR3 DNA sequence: TGTGCCAGCAGCTTAGCAACCCGGACAGGGCTTTACACCGGGGAGCTGTTTTTT. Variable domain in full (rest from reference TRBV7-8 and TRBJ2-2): GAGVSQSPRYKVAKRGQDVALRCDPISGHVSLFWYQQALGQGPEFLTYFQNEAQLDKSGLPSDRFFAERPEGSVSTLKIQRTQQEDSAVYLCASSLATRTGLYTGELFFGEGSRLTVL.

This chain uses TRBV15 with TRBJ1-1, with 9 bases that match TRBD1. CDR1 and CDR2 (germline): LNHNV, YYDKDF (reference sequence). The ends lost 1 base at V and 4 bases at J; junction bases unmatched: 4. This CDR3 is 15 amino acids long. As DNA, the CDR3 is TGTGCCACCAGCAGAGGGACAGGGGTGGGCACTGAAGCTTTCTTT. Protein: CATSRGTGVGTEAFF.